These T cell receptor beta chains were read from a single sample in a study of T-cell reconstitution after alpha-beta-depleted transplantation in children. Each CDR3 protein gets one entry after TCRdb re-called the PCR reads with MiXCR. The sample includes around 480,000 distinct CDR3 sequences, less than 35% of them seen just once. The sequencing used PBMCs from the stem cell graft donor, collected from the stem cell graft. The receptors shown here come from a human donor who donated a stem cell graft to a child with aplastic anemia. Each CDR3 is given with its conserved first and last residue. Fields, in order: J gene, CDR3 length, D gene, V gene, clone size, CDR3 DNA, CDR3 protein. A D gene is named only where the DNA matches it firmly. Clone size is stated in some rows and not others, as once, few, many or a class when expanded.

TRBJ1-3	14	-	TRBV15	-	TGTGCCACCAGCAGACACCTCTCTGGAAACACCATATATTTT	CATSRHLSGNTIYF
TRBJ1-5	20	TRBD1	TRBV12-3/TRBV12-4	few	TGTGCCAGCAGTTTAATTGGTTTCGGGACAGGGAAGCGGAAAGGTCAGCCCCAGCATTTT	CASSLIGFGTGKRKGQPQHF
TRBJ2-1	12	-	TRBV11-2	-	TGTGCCAGCAGGCGGACAGCCAATGAGCAGTTCTTC	CASRRTANEQFF
TRBJ2-1	16	-	TRBV7-2	many	TGTGCCAGCAGCTTAGCGCAAGGCCTCACCTACAATGAGCAGTTCTTC	CASSLAQGLTYNEQFF
TRBJ2-5	12	-	TRBV29-1	-	TGCAGCGTGGCGACCGATGAAGAGACCCAGTACTTC	CSVATDEETQYF
TRBJ1-5	15	TRBD1	TRBV20-1	few	TGCAGTGCTAGGAACTGGGACAGCTCCAATCAGCCCCAGCATTTT	CSARNWDSSNQPQHF
TRBJ2-1	15	-	TRBV5-1	few	TGCGCCAGCAGCTCCGCTGAGAACGCCTACAATGAGCAGTTCTTC	CASSSAENAYNEQFF
TRBJ2-3	21	TRBD2	TRBV11-2	-	TGTGCCAGCAGCTTATATCGGGGGAAGGCTCTTAGCGGGTCCAGCACAGATACGCAGTATTTT	CASSLYRGKALSGSSTDTQYF
TRBJ2-1	17	TRBD1	TRBV18	few	TGTGCCAGCTCACCGCCCAACAGGGGCTTTACTGGGGGTGAGCAGTTCTTC	CASSPPNRGFTGGEQFF
TRBJ1-2	14	-	TRBV20-1	few	TGCAGTGCTAGAGATTCAGGGGAGTCCTTTGGCTACACCTTC	CSARDSGESFGYTF
TRBJ2-7	14	-	TRBV24-1	-	TGTGCCCCGGGTGGGGCACTAAAACGGGCCGAGCAGTACTTC	CAPGGALKRAEQYF
TRBJ1-1	13	-	TRBV27	-	TGTGCCAGCAGTTTAGGGATCAGGGGACCACCTTTCTTT	CASSLGIRGPPFF
TRBJ1-2	16	-	TRBV14	-	TGTGCCAGCAGCCCCCTAAACGAGGACAGAACGGATGGCTACACCTTC	CASSPLNEDRTDGYTF
TRBJ1-5	16	-	TRBV4-1	-	TGCGCCAGCAGATTGGACGTCGGGACGAGCAATCAGCCCCAGCATTTT	CASRLDVGTSNQPQHF
TRBJ1-2	15	-	TRBV9	few	TGTGCCAGCAGCGAGGCGGACAGCGAACACTATGGCTACACCTTC	CASSEADSEHYGYTF
TRBJ2-3	15	TRBD2	TRBV5-1	once	TGCGCCAGCAGCCCCTGGACTAGCGGGACAGATACGCAGTATTTT	CASSPWTSGTDTQYF
TRBJ1-1	14	TRBD1	TRBV5-1	few	TGCGCCAGCAGCGTATTCGACAGGGATCTTGAAGCTTTCTTT	CASSVFDRDLEAFF
TRBJ2-2	10	-	TRBV10-3	-	TGTGCCTCCGGGAACGGGGAGCTGTTTTTT	CASGNGELFF
TRBJ1-2	14	-	TRBV6-5	-	TGTGCCAGCAGTTACTCGTCAGGGAACTATGGCTACACCTTC	CASSYSSGNYGYTF
TRBJ2-3	16	TRBD2	TRBV5-4	few	TGTGCCAGCAGCTTGGCCGGGAGGGCCGCCACAGATACGCAGTATTTT	CASSLAGRAATDTQYF
TRBJ1-5	17	TRBD1	TRBV6-2/TRBV6-3	once	TGTGCCAGCAGGGACAGGTGGACACTATATAGCAATCAGCCCCAGCATTTT	CASRDRWTLYSNQPQHF
TRBJ2-1	15	TRBD2	TRBV29-1	-	TGCAGCATCGCCAAGGGGACTAGCGGAGACAATGAGCAGTTCTTC	CSIAKGTSGDNEQFF
TRBJ2-1	16	TRBD2	TRBV7-8	once	TGTGCCAGCAGCTTAGGTAGGACTAGCGGGAGGAATGAGCAGTTCTTC	CASSLGRTSGRNEQFF
TRBJ2-3	12	-	TRBV20-1	few	TGCAGTGCTTTAAGAGGGAGCGATACGCAGTATTTT	CSALRGSDTQYF
TRBJ2-7	14	-	TRBV5-1	few	TGCGCCAGCAGCTTGGTGGAGGGAGGTGACGAGCAGTACTTC	CASSLVEGGDEQYF
TRBJ1-2	16	TRBD1	TRBV27	-	TGTGCCAGCAGTACGGCCGGGACAGGGGGAAACTATGGCTACACCTTC	CASSTAGTGGNYGYTF
TRBJ1-4	15	-	TRBV7-2	-	TGTGCCAGCAGCTTAGACACAGGCATTATGAAAAAACTGTTTTTT	CASSLDTGIMKKLFF
TRBJ2-1	14	-	TRBV5-1	-	TGCGCCAGCAGTTCTCTCGGCGCCTACAATGAGCAGTTCTTC	CASSSLGAYNEQFF
TRBJ2-3	15	-	TRBV7-2	-	TGTGCCAGCAGACCTAGGGGACCAAGCACAGATACGCAGTATTTT	CASRPRGPSTDTQYF
TRBJ2-1	15	TRBD2	TRBV5-5	-	TGTGCCGCCGATCGGCAAATAGCGGGAGGGAGTGAGCAGTTCTTC	CAADRQIAGGSEQFF
TRBJ2-2	15	TRBD1	TRBV7-2	-	TGTGCCAGCAGACCCCAGACAGGGGCAGGCGGGGAGCTGTTTTTT	CASRPQTGAGGELFF
TRBJ2-2	15	-	TRBV6-1	few	TGTGCCAGCAGGTCCACCCCGGGGCCCTCCGGGGAGCTGTTTTTT	CASRSTPGPSGELFF
TRBJ2-5	10	-	TRBV6-5	-	TGTGCCACCAGACAAGAGACCCAGTACTTC	CATRQETQYF
TRBJ1-2	11	-	TRBV20-1	few	TGCAGTGCTAGAACACAGGCAGGCTACACCTTC	CSARTQAGYTF
TRBJ1-2	16	-	TRBV5-5	-	TGTGCCAGCAGCTTGGGCGTGGGGGCGACTAACTATGGCTACACCTTC	CASSLGVGATNYGYTF
TRBJ1-2	13	-	TRBV29-1	few	TGCAGCGTCCTCCCCCAGGGGAACTATGGCTACACCTTC	CSVLPQGNYGYTF
TRBJ1-2	14	-	TRBV3-1	-	TGTGCCAGCAGCCCGTACGGGGGAAACTATGGCTACACCTTC	CASSPYGGNYGYTF
TRBJ2-3	18	TRBD2	TRBV11-2	-	TGTGCCAGCAGCCGAAACAGCCTAGCGGGAGCAAGCACAGATACGCAGTATTTT	CASSRNSLAGASTDTQYF
TRBJ1-4	11	-	TRBV7-9	-	TGTGCCAGCAGGTCTAATGAAAAACTGTTTTTT	CASRSNEKLFF
TRBJ1-4	15	-	TRBV6-1	-	TGTGCCAGCACCCCAACCCGCCAGGGTGGTGAAAAACTGTTTTTT	CASTPTRQGGEKLFF
TRBJ2-1	13	-	TRBV3-1	-	TGTGCCAGCAGCCAGTGGGATGGTCATGAGCAGTTCTTC	CASSQWDGHEQFF
TRBJ1-5	13	-	TRBV29-1	many	TGCAGCGTCACCCCGGACAGATCTGGACCCCAGCATTTT	CSVTPDRSGPQHF
TRBJ2-7	17	-	TRBV7-2	-	TGTGCCAGCAGCTTAGCCTCGGGCAGGGTTCGGGGCTACGAGCAGTACTTC	CASSLASGRVRGYEQYF
TRBJ2-5	11	-	TRBV18	-	TGTGCCAGCTCACCGTGGGAGACCCAGTACTTC	CASSPWETQYF
TRBJ2-6	16	TRBD1	TRBV6-1	-	TGTGCCAGCAGTGAAACAGGGGGCTCTGGGGCCAACGTCCTGACTTTC	CASSETGGSGANVLTF
TRBJ1-1	14	TRBD1	TRBV12-3/TRBV12-4	-	TGTGCCAGCAGGGCGACAGGGGAGGACACTGAAGCTTTCTTT	CASRATGEDTEAFF
TRBJ1-1	17	TRBD1	TRBV6-1	-	TGTGCCAGCGCTAGAGAGGGGACAGGGGGAATGAACACTGAAGCTTTCTTT	CASAREGTGGMNTEAFF
TRBJ1-2	17	-	TRBV18	few	TGTGCCAGCTCACCCATCGAAGGGGGGGGCGCGGACTATGGCTACACCTTC	CASSPIEGGGADYGYTF
TRBJ1-1	13	TRBD1	TRBV9	-	TGTGCCAGCAGAAGGGACAGGGACACTGAAGCTTTCTTT	CASRRDRDTEAFF
TRBJ2-7	13	TRBD1	TRBV29-1	few	TGCAGCGTTGGCCCGGGACAGGACTACGAGCAGTACTTC	CSVGPGQDYEQYF
TRBJ1-2	15	-	TRBV7-2	-	TGTGCCAGCAGCCCCCGGTCTCCGGTCGGTTTGCGCTACACCTTC	CASSPRSPVGLRYTF
TRBJ2-4	14	-	TRBV19	-	TGTGCCAGTAGTATAGGGGCGGGCAAAAACATTCAGTACTTC	CASSIGAGKNIQYF
TRBJ2-5	15	-	TRBV19	-	TGTGCCAGTAGTATTATGATAGAGGGTTTTGAGACCCAGTACTTC	CASSIMIEGFETQYF
TRBJ1-4	12	-	TRBV12-3/TRBV12-4	-	TGTGCCAGCAGGGAGTTTAATGAAAAACTGTTTTTT	CASREFNEKLFF
TRBJ2-1	17	TRBD2	TRBV5-1	once	TGCGCCAGCAGCCCCGACGCGGGGGACTTTGGCGCCGATGAGCAGTTCTTC	CASSPDAGDFGADEQFF